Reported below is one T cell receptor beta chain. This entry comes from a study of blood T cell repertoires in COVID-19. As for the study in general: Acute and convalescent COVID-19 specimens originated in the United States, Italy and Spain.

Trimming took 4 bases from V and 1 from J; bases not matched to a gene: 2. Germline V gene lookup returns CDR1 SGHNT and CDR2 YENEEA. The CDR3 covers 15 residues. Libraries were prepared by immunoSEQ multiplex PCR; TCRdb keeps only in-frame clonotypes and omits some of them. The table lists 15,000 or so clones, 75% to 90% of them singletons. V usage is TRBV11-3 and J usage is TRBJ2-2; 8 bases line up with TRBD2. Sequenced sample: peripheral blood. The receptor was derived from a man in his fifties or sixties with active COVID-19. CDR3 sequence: CASSSSGGNTGELFF. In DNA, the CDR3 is TGTGCCAGCAGCTCAAGCGGGGGGAACACCGGGGAGCTGTTTTTT. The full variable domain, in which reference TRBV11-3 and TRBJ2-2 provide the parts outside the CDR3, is EAGVVQSPRYKIIEKKQPVAFWCNPISGHNTLYWYLQNLGQGPELLIRYENEEAVDDSQLPKDRFSAERLKGVDSTLKIQPAELGDSAVYLCASSSSGGNTGELFFGEGSRLTVL.